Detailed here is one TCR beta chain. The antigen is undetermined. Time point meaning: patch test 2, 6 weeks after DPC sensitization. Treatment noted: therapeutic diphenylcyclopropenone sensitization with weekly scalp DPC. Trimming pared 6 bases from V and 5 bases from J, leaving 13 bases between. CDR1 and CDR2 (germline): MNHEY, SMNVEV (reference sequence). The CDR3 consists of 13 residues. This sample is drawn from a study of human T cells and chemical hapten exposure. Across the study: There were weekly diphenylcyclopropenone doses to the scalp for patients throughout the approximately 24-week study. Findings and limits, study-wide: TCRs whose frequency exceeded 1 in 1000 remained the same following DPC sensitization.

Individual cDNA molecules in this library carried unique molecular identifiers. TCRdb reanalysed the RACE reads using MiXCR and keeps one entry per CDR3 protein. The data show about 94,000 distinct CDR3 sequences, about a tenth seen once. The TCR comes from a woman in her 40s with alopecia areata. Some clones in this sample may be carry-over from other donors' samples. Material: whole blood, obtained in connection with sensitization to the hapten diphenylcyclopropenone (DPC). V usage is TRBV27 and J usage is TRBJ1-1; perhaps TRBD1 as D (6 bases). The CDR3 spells CASRGARRTEAFF. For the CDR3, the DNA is TGTGCCAGCAGGGGGGCCCGACGGACTGAAGCTTTCTTT.